This TCR beta chain was retrieved from a study of cytomegalovirus exposure and HLA in healthy donors. Study findings and constraints: The records held CMV serostatus as the only immune exposure information.

Comments on this clone: Its target is not known.

The V gene's germline CDR1 is ENHRY and CDR2 SYGVKD. The CDR3 runs 12 residues. J was trimmed by 2 bases and V by 11 bases; bases with no gene match: 3. The PCR contained 60 Vbeta and 13 Jbeta primers. The repertoire was sequenced with immunoSEQ multiplex PCR; TCRdb's copy has only in-frame clones and lacks some. This sample yields roughly 99,000 clones, of which around 76% are seen a single time; approximately 2.4% belongs to the top ten. This receptor was taken from a man younger than 30 in good health and CMV-seronegative. Sequencing was performed on PBMCs. The chain recombines TRBV10-3 with TRBJ1-1, with 9 bases identical to TRBD1. Written as DNA, the CDR3 is TGTGCCTCGGGACAGGGAAACACTGAAGCTTTCTTT. Translated: CASGQGNTEAFF.